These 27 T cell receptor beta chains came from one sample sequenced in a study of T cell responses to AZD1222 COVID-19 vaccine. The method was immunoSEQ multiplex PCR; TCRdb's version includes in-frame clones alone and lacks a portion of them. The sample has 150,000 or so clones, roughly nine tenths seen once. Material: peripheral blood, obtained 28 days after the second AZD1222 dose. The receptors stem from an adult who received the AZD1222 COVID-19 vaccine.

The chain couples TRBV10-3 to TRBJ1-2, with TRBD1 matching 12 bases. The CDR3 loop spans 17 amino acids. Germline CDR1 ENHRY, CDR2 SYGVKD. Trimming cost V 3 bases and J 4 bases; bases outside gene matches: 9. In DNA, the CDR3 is TGTGCCATCAGTGATGGGACAGGGGGCAACTTGCGCTATGGCTACACCTTC. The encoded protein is CAISDGTGGNLRYGYTF.

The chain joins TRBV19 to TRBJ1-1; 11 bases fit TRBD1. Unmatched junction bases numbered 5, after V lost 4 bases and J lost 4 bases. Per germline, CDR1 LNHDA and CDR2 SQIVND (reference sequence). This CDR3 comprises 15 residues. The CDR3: CASSTDRGPSTEAFF. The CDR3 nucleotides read TGTGCCAGTAGTACGGACAGGGGGCCGAGCACTGAAGCTTTCTTT.

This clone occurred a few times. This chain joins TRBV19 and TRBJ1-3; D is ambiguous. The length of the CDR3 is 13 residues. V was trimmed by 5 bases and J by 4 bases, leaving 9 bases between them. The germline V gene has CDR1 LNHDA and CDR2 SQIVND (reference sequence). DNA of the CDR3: TGTGCCAGTAGTGGAGACTCCGGAAACACCATATATTTT. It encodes CASSGDSGNTIYF.

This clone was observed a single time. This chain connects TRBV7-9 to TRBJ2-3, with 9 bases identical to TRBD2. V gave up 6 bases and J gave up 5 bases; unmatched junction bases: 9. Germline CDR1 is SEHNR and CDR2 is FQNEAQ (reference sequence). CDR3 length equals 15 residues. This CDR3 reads CASRVAGVFGDTQYF. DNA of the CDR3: TGTGCCAGCAGGGTAGCGGGAGTATTCGGAGATACGCAGTATTTT.

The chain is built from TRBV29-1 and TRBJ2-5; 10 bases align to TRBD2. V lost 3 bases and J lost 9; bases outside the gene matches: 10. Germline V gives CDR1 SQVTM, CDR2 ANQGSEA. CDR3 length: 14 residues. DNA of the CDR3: TGCAGCGTTGATAGGCTAGCGGGGGCCGGGGCCCAGTACTTC. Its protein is CSVDRLAGAGAQYF. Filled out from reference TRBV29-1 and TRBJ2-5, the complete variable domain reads SAVISQKPSRDICQRGTSLTIQCQVDSQVTMMFWYRQQPGQSLTLIATANQGSEATYESGFVIDKFPISRPNLTFSTLTVSNMSPEDSSIYLCSVDRLAGAGAQYFGPGTRLLVL.

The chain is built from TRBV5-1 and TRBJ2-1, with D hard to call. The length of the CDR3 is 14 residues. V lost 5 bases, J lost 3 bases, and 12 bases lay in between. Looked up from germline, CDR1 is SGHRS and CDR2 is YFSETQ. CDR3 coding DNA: TGCGCCAGCAGATCGGTTGGCAGCTACAATGAGCAGTTCTTC. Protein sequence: CASRSVGSYNEQFF.

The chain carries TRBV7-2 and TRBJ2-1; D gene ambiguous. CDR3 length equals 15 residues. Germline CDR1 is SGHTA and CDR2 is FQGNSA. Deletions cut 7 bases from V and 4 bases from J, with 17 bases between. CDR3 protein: CASTTRQTLYNEQFF. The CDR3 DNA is TGTGCCAGCACCACCCGGCAAACACTGTACAATGAGCAGTTCTTC.

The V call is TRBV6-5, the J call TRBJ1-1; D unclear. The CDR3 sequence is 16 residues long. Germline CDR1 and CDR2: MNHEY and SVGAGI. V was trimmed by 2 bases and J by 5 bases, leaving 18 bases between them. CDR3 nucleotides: TGTGCCAGCAGTTACCACACACGGGAGCCCCCGACTGAAGCTTTCTTT. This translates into CASSYHTREPPTEAFF.

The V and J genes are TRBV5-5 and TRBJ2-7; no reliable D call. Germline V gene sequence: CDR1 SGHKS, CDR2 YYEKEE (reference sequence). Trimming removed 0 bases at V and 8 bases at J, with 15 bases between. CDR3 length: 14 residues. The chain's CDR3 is CASSLDSQSNKQYF. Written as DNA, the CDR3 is TGTGCCAGCAGCTTGGACAGCCAATCGAATAAGCAGTACTTC.

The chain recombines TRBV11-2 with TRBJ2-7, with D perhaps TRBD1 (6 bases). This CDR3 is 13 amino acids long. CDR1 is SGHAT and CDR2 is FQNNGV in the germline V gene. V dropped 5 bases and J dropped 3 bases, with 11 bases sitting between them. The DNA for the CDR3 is TGTGCCAGCAGCATAAACAGGGTCTACGAGCAGTACTTC. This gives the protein CASSINRVYEQYF.

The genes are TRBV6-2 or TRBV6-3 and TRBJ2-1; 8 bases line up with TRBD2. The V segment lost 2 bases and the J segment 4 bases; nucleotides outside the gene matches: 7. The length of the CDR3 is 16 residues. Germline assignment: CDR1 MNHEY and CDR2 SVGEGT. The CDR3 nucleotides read TGTGCCAGCAGTTACCGAACTAGCGGCTTTTACAATGAGCAGTTCTTC. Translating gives CASSYRTSGFYNEQFF.

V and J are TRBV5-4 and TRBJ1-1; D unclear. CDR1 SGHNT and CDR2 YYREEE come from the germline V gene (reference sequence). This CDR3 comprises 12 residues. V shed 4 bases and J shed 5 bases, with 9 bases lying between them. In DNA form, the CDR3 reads TGTGCCAGCAGCCGGGGAGCAACTGAAGCTTTCTTT. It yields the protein CASSRGATEAFF.

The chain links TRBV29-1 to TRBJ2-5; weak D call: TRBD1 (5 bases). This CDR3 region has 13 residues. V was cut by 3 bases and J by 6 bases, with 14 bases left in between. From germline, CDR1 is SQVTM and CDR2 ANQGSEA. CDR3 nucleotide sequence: TGCAGCGTTGATATGGGCAGGGATAAGACCCAGTACTTC. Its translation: CSVDMGRDKTQYF.

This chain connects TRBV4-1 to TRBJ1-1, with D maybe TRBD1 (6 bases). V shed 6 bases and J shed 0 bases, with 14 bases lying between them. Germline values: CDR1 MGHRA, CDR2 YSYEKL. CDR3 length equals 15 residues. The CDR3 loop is CASRPFTGLNTEAFF. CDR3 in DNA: TGCGCCAGCAGACCATTCACAGGGCTGAACACTGAAGCTTTCTTT.

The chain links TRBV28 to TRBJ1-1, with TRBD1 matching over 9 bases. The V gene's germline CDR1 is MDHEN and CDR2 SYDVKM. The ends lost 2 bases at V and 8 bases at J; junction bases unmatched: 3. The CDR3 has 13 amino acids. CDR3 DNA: TGTGCCAGCAGTTTAGCAGGACAGGGGGAAGCTTTCTTT. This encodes CASSLAGQGEAFF.

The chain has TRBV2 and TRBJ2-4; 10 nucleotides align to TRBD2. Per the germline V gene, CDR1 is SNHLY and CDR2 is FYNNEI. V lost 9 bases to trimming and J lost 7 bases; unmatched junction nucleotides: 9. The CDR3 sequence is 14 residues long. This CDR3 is CASQRQREGNIQYF. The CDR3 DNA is TGTGCCAGTCAGCGTCAGCGGGAGGGGAACATTCAGTACTTC.

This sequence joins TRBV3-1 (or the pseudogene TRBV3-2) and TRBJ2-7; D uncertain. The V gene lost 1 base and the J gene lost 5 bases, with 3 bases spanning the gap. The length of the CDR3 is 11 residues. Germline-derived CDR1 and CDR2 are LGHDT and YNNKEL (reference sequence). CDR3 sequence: CASSQGHEQYF. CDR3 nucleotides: TGTGCCAGCAGCCAAGGCCACGAGCAGTACTTC.

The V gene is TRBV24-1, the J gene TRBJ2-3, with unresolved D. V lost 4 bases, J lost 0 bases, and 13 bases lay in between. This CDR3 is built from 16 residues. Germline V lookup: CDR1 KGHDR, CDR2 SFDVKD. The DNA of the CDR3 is TGTGCCACCAGTGACCCGACGGATCCTAGCACAGATACGCAGTATTTT. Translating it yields CATSDPTDPSTDTQYF.

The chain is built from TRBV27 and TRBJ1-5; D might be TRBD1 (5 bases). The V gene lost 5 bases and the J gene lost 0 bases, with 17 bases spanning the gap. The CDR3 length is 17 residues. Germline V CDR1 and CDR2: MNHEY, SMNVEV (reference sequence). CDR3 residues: CASSPLGTGVSNQPQHF. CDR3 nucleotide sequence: TGTGCCAGCAGTCCGTTGGGAACGGGGGTTAGCAATCAGCCCCAGCATTTT.

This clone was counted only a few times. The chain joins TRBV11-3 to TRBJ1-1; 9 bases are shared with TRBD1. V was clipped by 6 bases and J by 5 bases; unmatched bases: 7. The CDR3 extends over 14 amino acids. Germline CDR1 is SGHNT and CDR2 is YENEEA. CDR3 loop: CASSPTGGSTEAFF. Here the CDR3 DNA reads TGTGCCAGCAGTCCTACAGGGGGCTCTACTGAAGCTTTCTTT.

CDR3 nucleotides: TGCGCCAGCAGCTTGGCGGGCAGAGACAATCAGCCCCAGCATTTT. Translating gives CASSLAGRDNQPQHF. This sequence joins TRBV5-1 and TRBJ1-5; D unclear. CDR1 is SGHRS, CDR2 YFSETQ, per germline. The CDR3 sequence is 15 residues long. Trimming left V 0 bases short and J 3 bases short, with 10 bases between.

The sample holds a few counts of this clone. CDR3 coding DNA: TGCGCCAGCAGCTTGGAGACCCCCCAGCAGTTCTTC. Encoded protein: CASSLETPQQFF. This sequence joins TRBV5-1 and TRBJ2-1; D is uncertain. The CDR3 runs to 12 residues. Trimming shortened V by 0 bases and J by 11 bases, and 9 bases separated the two germline ends. From germline, CDR1 is SGHRS and CDR2 YFSETQ.

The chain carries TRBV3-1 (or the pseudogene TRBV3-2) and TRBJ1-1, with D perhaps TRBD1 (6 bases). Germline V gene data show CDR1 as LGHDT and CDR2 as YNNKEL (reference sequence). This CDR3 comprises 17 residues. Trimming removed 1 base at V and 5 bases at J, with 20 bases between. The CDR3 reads CASSQGPEGGRRTEAFF. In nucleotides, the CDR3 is TGTGCCAGCAGCCAAGGACCCGAGGGGGGGCGGAGGACTGAAGCTTTCTTT.

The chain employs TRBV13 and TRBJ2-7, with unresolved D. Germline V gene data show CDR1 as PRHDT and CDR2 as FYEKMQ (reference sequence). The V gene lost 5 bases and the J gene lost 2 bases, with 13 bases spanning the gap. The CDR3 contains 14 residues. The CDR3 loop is CASSPRTHPYEQYF. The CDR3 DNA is TGTGCCAGCAGCCCCAGGACCCATCCCTACGAGCAGTACTTC. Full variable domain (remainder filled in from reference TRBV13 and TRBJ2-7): AAGVIQSPRHLIKEKRETATLKCYPIPRHDTVYWYQQGPGQDPQFLISFYEKMQSDKGSIPDRFSAQQFSDYHSELNMSSLELGDSALYFCASSPRTHPYEQYFGPGTRLTVT.

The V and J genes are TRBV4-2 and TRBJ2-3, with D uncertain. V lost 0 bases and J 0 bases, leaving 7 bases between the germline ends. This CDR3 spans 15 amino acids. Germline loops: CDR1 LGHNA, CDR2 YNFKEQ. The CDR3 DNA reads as TGTGCCAGCAGCCAAGAGACAAGAAGCACAGATACGCAGTATTTT. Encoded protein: CASSQETRSTDTQYF.

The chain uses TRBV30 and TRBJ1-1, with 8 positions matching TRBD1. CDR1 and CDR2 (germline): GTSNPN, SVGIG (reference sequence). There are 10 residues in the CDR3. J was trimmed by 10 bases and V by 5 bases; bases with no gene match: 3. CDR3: CAWQQGVAFF. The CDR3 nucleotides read TGTGCCTGGCAACAGGGGGTAGCTTTCTTT.

In DNA, the CDR3 is TGTGCCAGCCGAGTTTTCGCGAACACCGGGGAGCTGTTTTTT. This gives the protein CASRVFANTGELFF. V usage is TRBV14 and J usage is TRBJ2-2; no firm D call. V gave up 8 bases and J gave up 0 bases, with 10 bases separating them. The germline CDR1 and CDR2 sequences are SGHDN and FVKESK. This CDR3 spans 14 amino acids.